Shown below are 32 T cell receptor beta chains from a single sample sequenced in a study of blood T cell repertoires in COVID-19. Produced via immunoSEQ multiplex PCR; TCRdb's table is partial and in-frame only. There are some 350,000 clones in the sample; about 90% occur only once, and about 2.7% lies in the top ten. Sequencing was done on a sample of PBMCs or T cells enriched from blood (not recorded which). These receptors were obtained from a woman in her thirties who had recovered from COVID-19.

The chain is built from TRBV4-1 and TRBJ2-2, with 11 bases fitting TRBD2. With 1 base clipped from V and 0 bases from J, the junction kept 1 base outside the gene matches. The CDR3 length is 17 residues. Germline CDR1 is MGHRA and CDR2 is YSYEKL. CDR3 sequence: CASSQGLAGTNTGELFF. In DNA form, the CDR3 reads TGCGCCAGCAGCCAAGGACTAGCGGGAACGAACACCGGGGAGCTGTTTTTT.

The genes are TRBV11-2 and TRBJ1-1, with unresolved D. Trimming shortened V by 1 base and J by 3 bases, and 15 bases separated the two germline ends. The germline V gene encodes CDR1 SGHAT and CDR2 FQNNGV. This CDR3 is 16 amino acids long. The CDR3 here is CASSLGRNRMDTEAFF. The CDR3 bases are TGTGCCAGCAGCTTAGGGAGGAATAGAATGGACACTGAAGCTTTCTTT.

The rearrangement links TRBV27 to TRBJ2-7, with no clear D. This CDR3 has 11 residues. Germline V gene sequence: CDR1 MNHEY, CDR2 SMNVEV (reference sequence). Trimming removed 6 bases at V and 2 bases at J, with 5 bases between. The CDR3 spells CASRSAYEQYF. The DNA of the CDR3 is TGTGCCAGCAGATCGGCCTACGAGCAGTACTTC.

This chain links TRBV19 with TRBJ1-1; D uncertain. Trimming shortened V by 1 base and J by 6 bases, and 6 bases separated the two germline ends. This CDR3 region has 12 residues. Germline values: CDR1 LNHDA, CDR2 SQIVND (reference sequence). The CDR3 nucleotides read TGTGCCAGTAGTATAGCCGTCTCTGAAGCTTTCTTT. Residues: CASSIAVSEAFF.

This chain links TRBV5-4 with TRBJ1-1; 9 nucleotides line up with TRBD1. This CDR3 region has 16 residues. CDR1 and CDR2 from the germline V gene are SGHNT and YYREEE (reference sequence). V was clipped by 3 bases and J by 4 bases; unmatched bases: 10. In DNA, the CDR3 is TGTGCCAGCAGCTCAAAACAGGGGGCGGGGGGCACTGAAGCTTTCTTT. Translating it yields CASSSKQGAGGTEAFF.

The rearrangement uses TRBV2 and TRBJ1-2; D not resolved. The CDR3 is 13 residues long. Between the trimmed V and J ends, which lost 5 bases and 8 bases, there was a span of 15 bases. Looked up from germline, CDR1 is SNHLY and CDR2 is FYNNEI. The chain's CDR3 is CASSLDPEVGYTF. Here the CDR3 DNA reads TGTGCCAGCAGTCTGGACCCGGAGGTCGGCTACACCTTC.

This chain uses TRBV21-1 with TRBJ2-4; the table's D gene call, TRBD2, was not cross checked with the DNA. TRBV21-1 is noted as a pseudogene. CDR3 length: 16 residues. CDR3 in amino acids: CASSKPPSSGKNIQYF. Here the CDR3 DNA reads TGTGCCAGCAGCAAACCCCCGAGTAGCGGAAAAAACATTCAGTACTTC.

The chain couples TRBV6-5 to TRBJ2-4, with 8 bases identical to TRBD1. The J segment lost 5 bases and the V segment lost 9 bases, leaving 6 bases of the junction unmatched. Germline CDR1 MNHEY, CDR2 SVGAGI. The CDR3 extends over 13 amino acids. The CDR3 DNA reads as TGTGCCAGAGGACAGGGTCCCCAAAACATTCAGTACTTC. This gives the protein CARGQGPQNIQYF.

DNA of the CDR3: TGTGCCATCGGGGAGGCCGGGACAGGGACGGCGGGCACTGAAGCTTTCTTT. Translation: CAIGEAGTGTAGTEAFF. The chain couples TRBV10-3 to TRBJ1-1; 9 bases line up with TRBD1. This CDR3 has 17 amino acids. The ends lost 8 bases at V and 4 bases at J; junction bases unmatched: 17. Germline CDR1 and CDR2: ENHRY and SYGVKD.

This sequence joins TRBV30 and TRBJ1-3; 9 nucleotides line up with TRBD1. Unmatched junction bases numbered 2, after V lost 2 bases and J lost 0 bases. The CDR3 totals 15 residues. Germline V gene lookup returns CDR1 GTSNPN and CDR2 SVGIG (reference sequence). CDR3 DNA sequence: TGTGCCTGGAGTACAGGGGGCTTCTCTGGAAACACCATATATTTT. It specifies CAWSTGGFSGNTIYF. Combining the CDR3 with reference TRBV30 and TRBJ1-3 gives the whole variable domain SQTIHQWPATLVQPVGSPLSLECTVEGTSNPNLYWYRQAAGRGLQLLFYSVGIGQISSEVPQNLSASRPQDRQFILSSKKLLLSDSGFYLCAWSTGGFSGNTIYFGEGSWLTVV.

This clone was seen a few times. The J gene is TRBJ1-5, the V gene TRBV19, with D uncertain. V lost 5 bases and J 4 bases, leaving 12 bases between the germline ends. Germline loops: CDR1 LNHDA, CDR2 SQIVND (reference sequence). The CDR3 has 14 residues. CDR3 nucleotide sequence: TGTGCCAGTAGTGGTTTAGGAGAAAATCAGCCCCAGCATTTT. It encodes CASSGLGENQPQHF. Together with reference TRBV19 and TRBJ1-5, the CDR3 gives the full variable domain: DGGITQSPKYLFRKEGQNVTLSCEQNLNHDAMYWYRQDPGQGLRLIYYSQIVNDFQKGDIAEGYSVSREKKESFPLTVTSAQKNPTAFYLCASSGLGENQPQHFGDGTRLSIL.

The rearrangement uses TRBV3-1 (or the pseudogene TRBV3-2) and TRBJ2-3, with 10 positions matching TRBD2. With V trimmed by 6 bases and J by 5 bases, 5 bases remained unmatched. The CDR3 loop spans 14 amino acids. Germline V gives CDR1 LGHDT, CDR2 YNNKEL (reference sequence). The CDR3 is CASRGTSVGDTQYF. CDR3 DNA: TGTGCCAGCAGGGGGACTAGCGTTGGAGATACGCAGTATTTT.

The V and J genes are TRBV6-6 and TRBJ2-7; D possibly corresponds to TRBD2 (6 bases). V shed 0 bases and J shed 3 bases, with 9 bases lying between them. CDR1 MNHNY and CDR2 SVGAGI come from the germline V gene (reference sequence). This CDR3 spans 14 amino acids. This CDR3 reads CASSYSEGIYEQYF. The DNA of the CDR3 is TGTGCCAGCAGTTACTCGGAGGGTATCTACGAGCAGTACTTC.

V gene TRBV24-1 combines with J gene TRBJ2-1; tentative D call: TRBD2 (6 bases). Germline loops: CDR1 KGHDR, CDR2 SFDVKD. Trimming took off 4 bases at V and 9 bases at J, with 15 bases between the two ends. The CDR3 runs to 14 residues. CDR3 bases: TGTGCCACCAGTGAAGCGCCCCTAGCGCCTGAGCAGTTCTTC. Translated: CATSEAPLAPEQFF.

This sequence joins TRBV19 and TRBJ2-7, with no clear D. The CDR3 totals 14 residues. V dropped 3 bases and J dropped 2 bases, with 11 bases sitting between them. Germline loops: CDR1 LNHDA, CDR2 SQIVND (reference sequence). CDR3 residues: CASSIGVQPYEQYF. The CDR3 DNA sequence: TGTGCCAGTAGTATTGGAGTGCAGCCCTACGAGCAGTACTTC.

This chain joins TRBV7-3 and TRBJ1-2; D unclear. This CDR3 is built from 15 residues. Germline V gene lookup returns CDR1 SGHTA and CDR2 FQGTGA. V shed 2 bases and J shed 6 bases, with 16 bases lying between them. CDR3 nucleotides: TGTGCCAGCAGCTTACGCCCAGGCTCAGGTGATGGCTACACCTTC. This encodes CASSLRPGSGDGYTF.

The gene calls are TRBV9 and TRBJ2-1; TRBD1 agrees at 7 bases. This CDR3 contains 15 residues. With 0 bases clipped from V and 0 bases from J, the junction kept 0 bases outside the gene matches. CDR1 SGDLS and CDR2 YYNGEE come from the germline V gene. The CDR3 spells CASSVEGASYNEQFF. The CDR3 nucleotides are TGTGCCAGCAGCGTAGAGGGGGCCTCCTACAATGAGCAGTTCTTC.

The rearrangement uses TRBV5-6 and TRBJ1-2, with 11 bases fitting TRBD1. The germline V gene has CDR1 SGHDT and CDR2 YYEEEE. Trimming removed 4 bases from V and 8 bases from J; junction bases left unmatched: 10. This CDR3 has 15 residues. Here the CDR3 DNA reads TGTGCCAGCAGCGGCCGGGACAGGGGGATAGGGGGCTACACCTTC. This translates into CASSGRDRGIGGYTF.

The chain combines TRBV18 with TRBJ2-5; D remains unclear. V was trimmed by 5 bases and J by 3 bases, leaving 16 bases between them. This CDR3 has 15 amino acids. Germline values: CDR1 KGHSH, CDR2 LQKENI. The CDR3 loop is CASSFLGDSKETQYF. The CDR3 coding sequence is TGTGCCAGCTCATTCTTAGGCGACTCCAAAGAGACCCAGTACTTC.

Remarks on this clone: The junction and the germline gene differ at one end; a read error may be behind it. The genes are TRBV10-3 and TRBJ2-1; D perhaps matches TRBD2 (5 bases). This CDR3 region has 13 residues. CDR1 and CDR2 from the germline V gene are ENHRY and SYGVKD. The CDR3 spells CAISEVGGNEQFF. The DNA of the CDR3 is TGTGCCATAAGTGAGGTTGGCGGGAATGAGCAGTTCTTC.

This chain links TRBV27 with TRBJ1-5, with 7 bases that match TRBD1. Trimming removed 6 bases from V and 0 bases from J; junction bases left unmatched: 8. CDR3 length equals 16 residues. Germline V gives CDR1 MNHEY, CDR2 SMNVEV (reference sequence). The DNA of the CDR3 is TGTGCCAGCAGCCGGACAGGCGCCTATAGCAATCAGCCCCAGCATTTT. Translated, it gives CASSRTGAYSNQPQHF.

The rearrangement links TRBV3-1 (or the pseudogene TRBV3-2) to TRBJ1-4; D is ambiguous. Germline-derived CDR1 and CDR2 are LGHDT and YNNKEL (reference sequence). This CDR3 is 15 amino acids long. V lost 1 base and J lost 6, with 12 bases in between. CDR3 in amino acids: CASSQGAAGDEKLFF. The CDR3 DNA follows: TGTGCCAGCAGCCAAGGTGCGGCGGGCGATGAAAAACTGTTTTTT.

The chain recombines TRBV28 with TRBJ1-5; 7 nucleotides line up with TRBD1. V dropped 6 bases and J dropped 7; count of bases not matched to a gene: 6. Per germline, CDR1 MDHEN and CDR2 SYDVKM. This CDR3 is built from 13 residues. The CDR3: CASRDRVNQPQHF. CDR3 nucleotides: TGTGCCAGCAGAGACAGGGTTAACCAGCCCCAGCATTTT.

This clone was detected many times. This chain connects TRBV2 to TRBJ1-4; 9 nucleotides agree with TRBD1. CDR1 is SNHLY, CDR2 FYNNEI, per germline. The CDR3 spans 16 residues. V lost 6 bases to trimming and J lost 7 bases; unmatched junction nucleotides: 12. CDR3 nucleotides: TGTGCCAGCAGGGGCTTCGACAGGGGGTCGAGTGAAAAACTGTTTTTT. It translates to CASRGFDRGSSEKLFF.

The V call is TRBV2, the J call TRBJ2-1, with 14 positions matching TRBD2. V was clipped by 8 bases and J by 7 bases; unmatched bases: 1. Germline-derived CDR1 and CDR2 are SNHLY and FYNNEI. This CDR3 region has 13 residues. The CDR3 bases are TGTGCCAGCGGACTAGCGGGAGGAAATGAGCAGTTCTTC. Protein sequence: CASGLAGGNEQFF.

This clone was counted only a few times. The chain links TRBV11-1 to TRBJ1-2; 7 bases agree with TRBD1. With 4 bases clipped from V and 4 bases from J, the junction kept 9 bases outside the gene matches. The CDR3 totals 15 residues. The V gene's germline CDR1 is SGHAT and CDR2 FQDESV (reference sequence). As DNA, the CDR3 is TGTGCCAGCAGCTCGAGCCGGGACAGCTCCTATGGCTACACCTTC. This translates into CASSSSRDSSYGYTF.

CDR3 in DNA: TGTGCCAGCAGTTCCTCTCTAGGGAGTCGCAATCAGCCCCAGCATTTT. This translates into CASSSSLGSRNQPQHF. The rearrangement joins TRBV28 to TRBJ1-5; D unresolved. The germline V gene encodes CDR1 MDHEN and CDR2 SYDVKM. The V gene lost 4 bases and the J gene lost 2 bases, with 15 bases spanning the gap. This CDR3 comprises 16 residues.

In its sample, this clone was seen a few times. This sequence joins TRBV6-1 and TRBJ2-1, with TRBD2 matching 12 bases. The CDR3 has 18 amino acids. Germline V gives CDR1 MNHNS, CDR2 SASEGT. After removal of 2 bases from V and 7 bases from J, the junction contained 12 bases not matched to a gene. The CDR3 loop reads CASSETILASGRDNEQFF. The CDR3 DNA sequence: TGTGCCAGCAGTGAAACCATTTTGGCTAGCGGGAGGGATAATGAGCAGTTCTTC.

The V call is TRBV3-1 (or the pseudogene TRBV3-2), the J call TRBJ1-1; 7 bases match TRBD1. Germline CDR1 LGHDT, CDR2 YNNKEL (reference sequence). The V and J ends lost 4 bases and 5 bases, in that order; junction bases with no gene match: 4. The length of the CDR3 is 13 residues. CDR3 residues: CASSPYRGTEAFF. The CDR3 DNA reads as TGTGCCAGCAGCCCCTACAGGGGTACTGAAGCTTTCTTT.

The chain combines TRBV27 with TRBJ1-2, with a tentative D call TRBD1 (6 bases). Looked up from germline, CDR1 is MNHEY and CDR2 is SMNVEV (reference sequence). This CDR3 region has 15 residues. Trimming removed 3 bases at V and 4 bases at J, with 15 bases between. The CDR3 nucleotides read TGTGCCAGCAGTTTCCACAGGGATCCGGGCTATGGCTACACCTTC. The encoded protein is CASSFHRDPGYGYTF.

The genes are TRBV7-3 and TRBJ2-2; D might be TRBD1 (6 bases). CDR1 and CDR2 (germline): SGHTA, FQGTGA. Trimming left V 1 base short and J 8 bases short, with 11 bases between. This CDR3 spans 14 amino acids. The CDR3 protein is CASSLNRVDGELFF. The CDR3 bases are TGTGCCAGCAGCTTAAACAGGGTGGATGGGGAGCTGTTTTTT.

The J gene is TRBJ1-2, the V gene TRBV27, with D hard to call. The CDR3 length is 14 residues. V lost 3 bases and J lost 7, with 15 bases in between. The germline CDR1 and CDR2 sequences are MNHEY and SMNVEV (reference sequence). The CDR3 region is CASSFSGRGTGYTF. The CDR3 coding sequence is TGTGCCAGCAGTTTTAGCGGCCGGGGAACTGGCTACACCTTC.